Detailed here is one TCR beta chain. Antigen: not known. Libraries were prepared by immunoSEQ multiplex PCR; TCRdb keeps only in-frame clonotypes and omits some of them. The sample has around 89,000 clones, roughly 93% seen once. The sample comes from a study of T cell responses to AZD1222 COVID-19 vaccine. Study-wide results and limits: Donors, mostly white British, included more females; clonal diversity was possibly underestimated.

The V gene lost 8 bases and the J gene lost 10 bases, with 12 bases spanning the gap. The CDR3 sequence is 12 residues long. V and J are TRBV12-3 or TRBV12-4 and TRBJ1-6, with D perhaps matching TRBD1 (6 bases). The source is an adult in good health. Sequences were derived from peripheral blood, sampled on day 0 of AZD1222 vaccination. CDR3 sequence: CASGQGRSPLHF. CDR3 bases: TGTGCCAGCGGGCAGGGGAGATCACCCCTCCACTTT.